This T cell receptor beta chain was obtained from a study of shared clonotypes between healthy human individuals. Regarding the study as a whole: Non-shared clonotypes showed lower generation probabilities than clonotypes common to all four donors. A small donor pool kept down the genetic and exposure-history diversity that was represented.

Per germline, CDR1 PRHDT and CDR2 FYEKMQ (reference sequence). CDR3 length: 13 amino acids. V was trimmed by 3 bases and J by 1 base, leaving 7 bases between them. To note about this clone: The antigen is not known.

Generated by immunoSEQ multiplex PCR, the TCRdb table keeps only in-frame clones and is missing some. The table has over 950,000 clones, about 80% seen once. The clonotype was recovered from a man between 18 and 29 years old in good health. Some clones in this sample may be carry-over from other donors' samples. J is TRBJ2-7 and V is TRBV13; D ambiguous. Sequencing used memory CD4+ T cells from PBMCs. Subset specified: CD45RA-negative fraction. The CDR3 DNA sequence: TGTGCCAGCAGCTTCGAAGGGTCCTACGAGCAGTACTTC. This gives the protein CASSFEGSYEQYF.